The rows below give T cell receptor beta chains drawn from one sample of a study of blood T cells in healthy people across ages. Via MiXCR, TCRdb re-called the 5' RACE reads, giving one row per CDR3 protein. The table includes 1.5 million to 2 million distinct CDR3 sequences, just under 50% detected once. Sequencing input: blood. The receptors were gathered from a woman between 40 and 55 years old in good health. Both conserved end residues are part of each CDR3. A D gene is named only where the DNA matches it firmly. Only part of the rows carry a size: once, few, many, or a class if the clone is expanded.

clone_size: few
d_call: NA
v_call: TRBV14
j_call: TRBJ2-3
cdr3_nt: TGTGCCAGCAGCCAATATGCTCGGGATACGCAGTATTTT
cdr3_aa: CASSQYARDTQYF

clone_size: NA
d_call: NA
v_call: TRBV14
j_call: TRBJ2-3
cdr3_nt: TGTGCCAGCAGTGTGGGGTGGGGCACAGATACGCAGTATTTT
cdr3_aa: CASSVGWGTDTQYF

clone_size: NA
d_call: NA
v_call: TRBV4-3
j_call: TRBJ2-1
cdr3_nt: TGCGCCAGCAGCCAAGCTCCAAGTAGGAGGGAGAACAATGAGCAGTTCTTC
cdr3_aa: CASSQAPSRRENNEQFF

clone_size: NA
d_call: NA
v_call: TRBV16
j_call: TRBJ2-1
cdr3_nt: TGTGCCAGCAGCCAACCTGGGCAGGGGCTCAACAATGAGCAGTTCTTC
cdr3_aa: CASSQPGQGLNNEQFF

clone_size: NA
d_call: TRBD1
v_call: TRBV27
j_call: TRBJ1-4
cdr3_nt: TGTGCCAGCAGTGGGGGACAGGGATTTGAAAAACTGTTTTTT
cdr3_aa: CASSGGQGFEKLFF

clone_size: NA
d_call: NA
v_call: TRBV28
j_call: TRBJ1-6
cdr3_nt: TGTGCCAGCAGTTTTGGGGAGTATAATTCACCCCTCCACTTT
cdr3_aa: CASSFGEYNSPLHF

clone_size: NA
d_call: NA
v_call: TRBV15
j_call: TRBJ2-3
cdr3_nt: TGTGCCACCAGCAGAGATCTTACAGGGACTAGCACAGATACGCAGTATTTT
cdr3_aa: CATSRDLTGTSTDTQYF

clone_size: NA
d_call: TRBD2
v_call: TRBV15
j_call: TRBJ2-3
cdr3_nt: TGTGCCACCAGCACTTTGACTAGCGGGGGGACCACAGATACGCAGTATTTT
cdr3_aa: CATSTLTSGGTTDTQYF

clone_size: once
d_call: NA
v_call: TRBV6-2/TRBV6-3
j_call: TRBJ2-7
cdr3_nt: TGTGCCAGCAGTTACTCGGCAGGTTCAGGGCACGAGCAGTACTTC
cdr3_aa: CASSYSAGSGHEQYF

clone_size: few
d_call: NA
v_call: TRBV7-2
j_call: TRBJ2-1
cdr3_nt: TGTGCCAGCAGCTTGGCCGGGACTCGAAATGAGCAGTTCTTC
cdr3_aa: CASSLAGTRNEQFF

clone_size: NA
d_call: TRBD1
v_call: TRBV7-8
j_call: TRBJ2-5
cdr3_nt: TGTGCCAACAACTCCCACGACAGGGGTCAAGAGACCCAGAACTTC
cdr3_aa: CANNSHDRGQETQNF

clone_size: NA
d_call: NA
v_call: TRBV6-5
j_call: TRBJ2-6
cdr3_nt: TGTGCCAGCAGTTACAGGGGAATTGGGGCCAACGTCCTGACTTTC
cdr3_aa: CASSYRGIGANVLTF

clone_size: NA
d_call: NA
v_call: TRBV18
j_call: TRBJ2-7
cdr3_nt: TGTGCCAGCTCACCAACGCGGGACAGACACTACGAGCAGTACTTC
cdr3_aa: CASSPTRDRHYEQYF

clone_size: NA
d_call: NA
v_call: TRBV7-3
j_call: TRBJ2-5
cdr3_nt: TGTGCCAGCAGCTTATCCGGACCGCTTTCCGAGACCCAGTACTTC
cdr3_aa: CASSLSGPLSETQYF

clone_size: NA
d_call: TRBD1
v_call: TRBV10-3
j_call: TRBJ2-3
cdr3_nt: TGTGCCACGAAAAGGGACAGTTACAATGAGCAGTATTTC
cdr3_aa: CATKRDSYNEQYF

clone_size: many
d_call: NA
v_call: TRBV12-3/TRBV12-4
j_call: TRBJ2-7
cdr3_nt: TGTGCCAGCAGCTCCGGGAGAGAGCAGTACTTC
cdr3_aa: CASSSGREQYF

clone_size: NA
d_call: NA
v_call: TRBV6-5
j_call: TRBJ2-5
cdr3_nt: TGTGCCAGCAGTTACTCCTGGCGTCCTGGGGAGACCCAGTACTTC
cdr3_aa: CASSYSWRPGETQYF

clone_size: once
d_call: NA
v_call: TRBV7-8
j_call: TRBJ1-1
cdr3_nt: TGTGCCAGCAGCAACGGTGATCTGAAGGTGGCTTTCTTT
cdr3_aa: CASSNGDLKVAFF

clone_size: once
d_call: NA
v_call: TRBV6-6
j_call: TRBJ2-3
cdr3_nt: TGTGCCAGCAGAAAAAAGACTAGCACAGATACGCAGTATTTT
cdr3_aa: CASRKKTSTDTQYF

clone_size: NA
d_call: NA
v_call: TRBV4-3
j_call: TRBJ2-7
cdr3_nt: TGCGCCAGCAGCCAAGTAGGCGGGTCCCCCTACGAGCAGTACTTC
cdr3_aa: CASSQVGGSPYEQYF

clone_size: few
d_call: NA
v_call: TRBV6-2/TRBV6-3
j_call: TRBJ2-7
cdr3_nt: TGTGCCAGCAGTTCCGTCGGGAGCGAGCAGTACTTC
cdr3_aa: CASSSVGSEQYF

clone_size: NA
d_call: TRBD2
v_call: TRBV3-1
j_call: TRBJ2-5
cdr3_nt: TGTGCCAGCAGCCAAGGATCTAGCGGGAGTTCGGAGACCCAGTACTTC
cdr3_aa: CASSQGSSGSSETQYF

clone_size: NA
d_call: NA
v_call: TRBV12-3/TRBV12-4
j_call: TRBJ2-5
cdr3_nt: TGTGCCAGCAAAAGGGACTCGGAGACCCAGTACTTC
cdr3_aa: CASKRDSETQYF

clone_size: few
d_call: NA
v_call: TRBV7-2
j_call: TRBJ1-6
cdr3_nt: TGTGCCAGCAGCTTCGGGGGGCAAGGATCACCCCTCCACTTT
cdr3_aa: CASSFGGQGSPLHF

clone_size: NA
d_call: NA
v_call: TRBV20-1
j_call: TRBJ2-1
cdr3_nt: TGCAGTGCTAGACGACCTTACAATGAGCAGTTCTTC
cdr3_aa: CSARRPYNEQFF

clone_size: NA
d_call: NA
v_call: TRBV24-1
j_call: TRBJ1-2
cdr3_nt: TGTGCCACCAGTGATCGGCAGGGTAACGGAGGCTACACCTTC
cdr3_aa: CATSDRQGNGGYTF

clone_size: many
d_call: NA
v_call: TRBV12-3/TRBV12-4
j_call: TRBJ2-3
cdr3_nt: TGTGCCAGCAGCCCCCGGGGGACTAGCACAGATACGCAGTATTTT
cdr3_aa: CASSPRGTSTDTQYF

clone_size: NA
d_call: NA
v_call: TRBV6-1
j_call: TRBJ2-3
cdr3_nt: TGTGCCAGCAGTGAATTAGACAGTCTATCGGATACGCAGTATTTT
cdr3_aa: CASSELDSLSDTQYF

clone_size: NA
d_call: TRBD2
v_call: TRBV6-5
j_call: TRBJ2-1
cdr3_nt: TGTGCCAGCGGGCTCCCGGGACTAGCGGGGGACAATGAGCAGTTCTTC
cdr3_aa: CASGLPGLAGDNEQFF

clone_size: few
d_call: NA
v_call: TRBV4-2
j_call: TRBJ2-1
cdr3_nt: TGTGCCAGCAGCCAAGGTTTGGACAGCTATGAGCAGTTCTTC
cdr3_aa: CASSQGLDSYEQFF

clone_size: NA
d_call: TRBD2
v_call: TRBV27
j_call: TRBJ2-4
cdr3_nt: TGTGCCAGCACACCCTCCTACGGACTAGCGGCATCCTACAATGAGCAGTACTTC
cdr3_aa: CASTPSYGLAASYNEQYF

clone_size: NA
d_call: NA
v_call: TRBV20-1
j_call: TRBJ1-2
cdr3_nt: TGCAGTGCTAGAGAGGGTCCGCTTAACTATGGCTACACCTTC
cdr3_aa: CSAREGPLNYGYTF

clone_size: NA
d_call: NA
v_call: TRBV20-1
j_call: TRBJ1-4
cdr3_nt: TGCAGTGCTGGAGCGGGACAAGAAAAACTGTTTTTT
cdr3_aa: CSAGAGQEKLFF

clone_size: NA
d_call: TRBD2
v_call: TRBV12-3/TRBV12-4
j_call: TRBJ2-1
cdr3_nt: TGTGCCAGCAGTGGACGGGACTACTACAATGAGCAGTTCTTC
cdr3_aa: CASSGRDYYNEQFF

clone_size: few
d_call: NA
v_call: TRBV20-1
j_call: TRBJ2-1
cdr3_nt: TGCAGTTCCCATTTCGACGGGGAGGGGGAAAATGAGCAGTTCTTC
cdr3_aa: CSSHFDGEGENEQFF

clone_size: NA
d_call: TRBD2
v_call: TRBV6-5
j_call: TRBJ2-7
cdr3_nt: TGTGCCACACGACTAGCGGGGGGGCAACCCTACGAGCAGTACTTC
cdr3_aa: CATRLAGGQPYEQYF

clone_size: NA
d_call: TRBD2
v_call: TRBV20-1
j_call: TRBJ2-4
cdr3_nt: TGCAGTGCTAGAGTTCGCGGGGGGCACTTAGCTCTCTCCAGAAACGTTCAGTACTTC
cdr3_aa: CSARVRGGHLALSRNVQYF

clone_size: NA
d_call: NA
v_call: TRBV20-1
j_call: TRBJ1-6
cdr3_nt: TGCAGTGCTAGAGATGTGGGCAATTCACCCCTCCACTTT
cdr3_aa: CSARDVGNSPLHF

clone_size: once
d_call: NA
v_call: TRBV5-1
j_call: TRBJ2-5
cdr3_nt: TGCGCCAGCAGCTTGGCGGTCGCCCAAGAGACCCAGTACTTC
cdr3_aa: CASSLAVAQETQYF

clone_size: few
d_call: NA
v_call: TRBV9
j_call: TRBJ2-1
cdr3_nt: TGTGCCAGCAGCGTAGGGGACGGGTACAATGAGCAGTTCTTC
cdr3_aa: CASSVGDGYNEQFF

clone_size: NA
d_call: TRBD2
v_call: TRBV28
j_call: TRBJ2-1
cdr3_nt: TGTGCCACCAAGACGGGACTAGATAGGAATGAGCAGTTCTTC
cdr3_aa: CATKTGLDRNEQFF

clone_size: NA
d_call: NA
v_call: TRBV28
j_call: TRBJ2-5
cdr3_nt: TGTGCCAGCAGTCCGAATCCACAAGGGCACCTGGAGACCCAGTACTTC
cdr3_aa: CASSPNPQGHLETQYF

clone_size: NA
d_call: NA
v_call: TRBV9
j_call: TRBJ1-1
cdr3_nt: TGTGCCAGCAGCGTAGAAGGGGGTCACACTGAAGCTTTCTTT
cdr3_aa: CASSVEGGHTEAFF

clone_size: few
d_call: NA
v_call: TRBV6-5
j_call: TRBJ2-5
cdr3_nt: TGTGCCGTAAGAGCAGGGTTCTGGGAGACCCAGTACTTC
cdr3_aa: CAVRAGFWETQYF

clone_size: NA
d_call: NA
v_call: TRBV28
j_call: TRBJ2-4
cdr3_nt: TGTGCCAGCCGTCCACGGACCTTAGCCAAAAACATTCAGTACTTC
cdr3_aa: CASRPRTLAKNIQYF

clone_size: few
d_call: TRBD1
v_call: TRBV20-1
j_call: TRBJ1-2
cdr3_nt: TGCAGTGCCCCGGGACAGGGTATAAACTATGGCTACACCTTC
cdr3_aa: CSAPGQGINYGYTF

clone_size: NA
d_call: NA
v_call: TRBV28
j_call: TRBJ1-5
cdr3_nt: TGTGCCAGCAGTCCAGGGCAGGGGCATCAGCCCCAGCATTTT
cdr3_aa: CASSPGQGHQPQHF

clone_size: NA
d_call: NA
v_call: TRBV11-1
j_call: TRBJ1-6
cdr3_nt: TGTGCCAGCAGCCCAGGAAGGGGGGCAATTTCACCCCTCCACTTT
cdr3_aa: CASSPGRGAISPLHF

clone_size: NA
d_call: NA
v_call: TRBV29-1
j_call: TRBJ2-1
cdr3_nt: TGCAGCGTGCGGACCAGGGGAGCATATGAGCAGTTCTTC
cdr3_aa: CSVRTRGAYEQFF

clone_size: NA
d_call: TRBD1
v_call: TRBV20-1
j_call: TRBJ2-7
cdr3_nt: TGCAGTGCTAATGGGGCCGGGACAGGGTACCCCTACGAGCAGTACTTC
cdr3_aa: CSANGAGTGYPYEQYF

clone_size: few
d_call: NA
v_call: TRBV6-5
j_call: TRBJ2-3
cdr3_nt: TGTGCCAGCACCGGACCGGCCACAGATACGCAGTATTTT
cdr3_aa: CASTGPATDTQYF

clone_size: few
d_call: TRBD1
v_call: TRBV3-1
j_call: TRBJ2-1
cdr3_nt: TGTGCCAGCAGCCAAGAACCTCTAAAAAGGACAGGGGGCCCGAGCTCCTACAATGAGCAGTTCTTC
cdr3_aa: CASSQEPLKRTGGPSSYNEQFF

clone_size: NA
d_call: NA
v_call: TRBV24-1
j_call: TRBJ2-5
cdr3_nt: TGTGCCACCAGTGATTTCGGGACGGCTCAAGAGACCCAGTACTTC
cdr3_aa: CATSDFGTAQETQYF

clone_size: NA
d_call: TRBD1
v_call: TRBV6-2/TRBV6-3
j_call: TRBJ2-7
cdr3_nt: TGTGCCAGCAGTTACTCACGCGGGACAGGGTTCTCCTACGAGCAGTACTTC
cdr3_aa: CASSYSRGTGFSYEQYF

clone_size: few
d_call: TRBD2
v_call: TRBV5-6
j_call: TRBJ2-1
cdr3_nt: TGTGCCAGCAGCCGTCGACTAGCGGGGGTTTACAATGAGCAGTTCTTC
cdr3_aa: CASSRRLAGVYNEQFF